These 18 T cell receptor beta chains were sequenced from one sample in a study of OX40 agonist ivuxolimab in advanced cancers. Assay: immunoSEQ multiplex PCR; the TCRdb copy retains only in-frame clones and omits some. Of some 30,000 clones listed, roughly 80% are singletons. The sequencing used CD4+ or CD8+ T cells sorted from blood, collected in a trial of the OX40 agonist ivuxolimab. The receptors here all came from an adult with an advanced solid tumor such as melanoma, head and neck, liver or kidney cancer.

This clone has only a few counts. CDR3 region: CASSLGGDYGYTF. Written as DNA, the CDR3 is TGTGCCAGCAGCTTAGGGGGGGACTATGGCTACACCTTC. V usage is TRBV7-9 and J usage is TRBJ1-2; a weak D match, TRBD1 (5 bases). V shed 1 base and J shed 3 bases, with 6 bases lying between them. The CDR3 runs to 13 residues. CDR1 is SEHNR and CDR2 is FQNEAQ in the germline V gene (reference sequence).

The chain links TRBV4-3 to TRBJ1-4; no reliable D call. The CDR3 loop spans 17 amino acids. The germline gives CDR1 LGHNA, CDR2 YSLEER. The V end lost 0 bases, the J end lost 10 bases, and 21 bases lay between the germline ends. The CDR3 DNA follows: TGCGCCAGCAGCCAAGATAGCCCGAATACTATCGTGGGAAAACTGTTTTTT. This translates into CASSQDSPNTIVGKLFF.

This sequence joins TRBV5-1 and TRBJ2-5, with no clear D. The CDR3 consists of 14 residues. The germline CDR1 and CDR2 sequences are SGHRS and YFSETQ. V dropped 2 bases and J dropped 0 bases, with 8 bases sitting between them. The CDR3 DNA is TGCGCCAGCAGCTTATGGTCGAACCAAGAGACCCAGTACTTC. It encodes CASSLWSNQETQYF.

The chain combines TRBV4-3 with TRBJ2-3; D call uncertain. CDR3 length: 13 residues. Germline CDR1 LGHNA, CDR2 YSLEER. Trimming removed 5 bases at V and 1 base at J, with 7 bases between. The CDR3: CASSKERTDTQYF. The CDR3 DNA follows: TGCGCCAGCAGCAAGGAACGCACAGATACGCAGTATTTT.

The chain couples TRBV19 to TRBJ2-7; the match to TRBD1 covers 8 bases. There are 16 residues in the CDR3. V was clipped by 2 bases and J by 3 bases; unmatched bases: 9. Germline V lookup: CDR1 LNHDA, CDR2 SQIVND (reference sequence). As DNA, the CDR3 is TGTGCCAGTAGTATATCCGGGACAGGCCGTTACTACGAGCAGTACTTC. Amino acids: CASSISGTGRYYEQYF.

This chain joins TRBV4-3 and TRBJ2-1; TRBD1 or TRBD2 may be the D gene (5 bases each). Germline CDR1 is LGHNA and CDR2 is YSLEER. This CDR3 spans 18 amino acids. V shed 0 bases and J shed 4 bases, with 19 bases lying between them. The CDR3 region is CASSQDAWGPSPYNEQFF. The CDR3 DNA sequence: TGCGCCAGCAGCCAAGATGCGTGGGGACCATCACCTTACAATGAGCAGTTCTTC.

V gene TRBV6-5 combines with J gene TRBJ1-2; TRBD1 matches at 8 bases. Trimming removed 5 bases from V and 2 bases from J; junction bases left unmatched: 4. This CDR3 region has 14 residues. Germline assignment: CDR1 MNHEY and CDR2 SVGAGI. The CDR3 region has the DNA TGTGCCAGCAGTGAAAACAGGGGGAACTATGGCTACACCTTC. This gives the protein CASSENRGNYGYTF.

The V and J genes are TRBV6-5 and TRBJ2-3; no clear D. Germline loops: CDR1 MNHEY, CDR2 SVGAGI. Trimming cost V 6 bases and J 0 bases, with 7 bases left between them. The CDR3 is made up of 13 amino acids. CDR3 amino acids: CASSRRSTDTQYF. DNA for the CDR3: TGTGCCAGCAGCCGCCGAAGCACAGATACGCAGTATTTT.

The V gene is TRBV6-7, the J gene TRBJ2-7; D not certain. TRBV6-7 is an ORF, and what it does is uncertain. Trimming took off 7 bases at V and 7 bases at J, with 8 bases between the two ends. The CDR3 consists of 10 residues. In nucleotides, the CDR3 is TGTGCCAGCACCCAAATAGAGCAGTACTTC. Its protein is CASTQIEQYF.

The CDR3 region has the DNA TGTGCCAGCAGCTTGGAGGGTCAATCCTACAATGAGCAGTTCTTC. This gives the protein CASSLEGQSYNEQFF. This chain uses TRBV5-4 with TRBJ2-1, with no clear D. Looked up from germline, CDR1 is SGHNT and CDR2 is YYREEE (reference sequence). V lost 0 bases, J lost 1 base, and 8 bases lay in between. This CDR3 contains 15 residues.

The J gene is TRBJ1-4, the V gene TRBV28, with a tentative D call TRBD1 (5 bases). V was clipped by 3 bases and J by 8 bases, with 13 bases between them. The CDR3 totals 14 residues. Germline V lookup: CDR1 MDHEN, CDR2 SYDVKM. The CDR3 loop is CASSFGGAGEKLFF. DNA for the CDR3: TGTGCCAGCAGTTTCGGAGGGGCCGGGGAAAAACTGTTTTTT.

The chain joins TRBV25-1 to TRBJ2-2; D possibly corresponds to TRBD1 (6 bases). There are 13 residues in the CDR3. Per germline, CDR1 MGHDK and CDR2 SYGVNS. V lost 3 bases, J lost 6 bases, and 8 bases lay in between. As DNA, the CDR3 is TGTGCCAGCAGTGACTGGACAGCCGGGGAGCTGTTTTTT. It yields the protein CASSDWTAGELFF.

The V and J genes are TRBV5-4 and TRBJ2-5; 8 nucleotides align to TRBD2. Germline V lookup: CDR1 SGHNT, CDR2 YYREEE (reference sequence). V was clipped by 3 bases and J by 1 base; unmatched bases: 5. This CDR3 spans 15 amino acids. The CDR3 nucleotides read TGTGCCAGCAGCTCGAATCTAGCGGGCCAAGAGACCCAGTACTTC. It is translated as CASSSNLAGQETQYF.

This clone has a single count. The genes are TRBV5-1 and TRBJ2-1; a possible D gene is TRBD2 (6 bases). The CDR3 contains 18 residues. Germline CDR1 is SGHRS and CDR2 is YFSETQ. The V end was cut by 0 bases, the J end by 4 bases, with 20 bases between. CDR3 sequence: CASSLAGGLLPPYNEQFF. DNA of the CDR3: TGCGCCAGCAGCTTGGCCGGAGGGCTCTTACCACCTTACAATGAGCAGTTCTTC. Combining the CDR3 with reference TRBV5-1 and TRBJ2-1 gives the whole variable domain KAGVTQTPRYLIKTRGQQVTLSCSPISGHRSVSWYQQTPGQGLQFLFEYFSETQRNKGNFPGRFSGRQFSNSRSEMNVSTLELGDSALYLCASSLAGGLLPPYNEQFFGPGTRLTVL.

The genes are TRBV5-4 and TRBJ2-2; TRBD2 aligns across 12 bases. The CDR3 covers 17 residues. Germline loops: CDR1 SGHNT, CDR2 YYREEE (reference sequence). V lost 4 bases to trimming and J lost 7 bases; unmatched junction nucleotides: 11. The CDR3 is CASSLETSGSGNGELFF. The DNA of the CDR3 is TGTGCCAGCAGCCTGGAGACTAGCGGGAGTGGGAACGGGGAGCTGTTTTTT.

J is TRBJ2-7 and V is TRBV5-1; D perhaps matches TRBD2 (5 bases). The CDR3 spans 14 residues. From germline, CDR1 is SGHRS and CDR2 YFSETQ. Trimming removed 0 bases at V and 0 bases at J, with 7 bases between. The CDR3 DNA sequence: TGCGCCAGCAGCTTGGGTGACTACTCCTACGAGCAGTACTTC. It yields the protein CASSLGDYSYEQYF.

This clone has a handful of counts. The CDR3 nucleotides are TGTGCCAGCTCACCACCGTCCGCAGCCCAAAAGAATGAGCAGTTCTTC. This sequence encodes CASSPPSAAQKNEQFF. The gene calls are TRBV18 and TRBJ2-1; D not certain. Germline V gene lookup returns CDR1 KGHSH and CDR2 LQKENI. The CDR3 totals 16 residues. Trimming removed 0 bases at V and 7 bases at J, with 16 bases between.

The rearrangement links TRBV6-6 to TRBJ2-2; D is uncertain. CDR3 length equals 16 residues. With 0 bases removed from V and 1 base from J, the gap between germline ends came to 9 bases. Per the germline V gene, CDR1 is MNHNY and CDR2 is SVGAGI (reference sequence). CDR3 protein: CASSYSGLENTGELFF. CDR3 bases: TGTGCCAGCAGTTACTCAGGGTTGGAGAACACCGGGGAGCTGTTTTTT.